This is a list of T cell receptor beta chains from one sample in a study of T-cell memory formation after mild COVID-19. TCRdb ran MiXCR on the 5' RACE reads and lists one entry per CDR3 protein. The repertoire holds around 300,000 distinct CDR3 sequences, with around 13% as singletons. The specimen sequenced was PBMCs or a T cell subset sorted from them (not recorded which). The receptors were sampled from a man in his late teens or twenties who had mild COVID-19 (a few samples of this study predate the infection). Cell type and time point are not known. CDR3s include the opening cysteine and the closing phenylalanine or tryptophan. A D gene is named only where the DNA matches it firmly. Clone sizes are given selectively: once, few, many, or a class where the clone is expanded.

clone_size d_call j_call v_call cdr3_aa
NA NA TRBJ1-2 TRBV4-2 CASSQGGGLDSPYGYTF
many NA TRBJ1-2 TRBV3-1 CASSQDAGSYGYTF
NA TRBD1 TRBJ2-3 TRBV7-8 CASTPGTAGTDTQYF
NA TRBD1 TRBJ2-5 TRBV28 CASSTPHDRVQETQYF
few TRBD2 TRBJ2-1 TRBV7-3 CASSDFQRGGNEQFF
many TRBD2 TRBJ2-5 TRBV4-1 CASSHRGGAETQYF
NA NA TRBJ2-4 TRBV4-1 CASSQRRGNIQYF
many TRBD2 TRBJ2-5 TRBV7-9 CASSPRGVAMMETQYF
NA TRBD1 TRBJ2-2 TRBV20-1 CSARGDGTGGYTGELFF
NA NA TRBJ1-2 TRBV5-1 CASSLADYGYTF
many NA TRBJ2-7 TRBV7-2 CASSLGGQGYEQYF
few NA TRBJ2-7 TRBV20-1 CSARVRGYEQYF
many TRBD1 TRBJ2-7 TRBV12-3/TRBV12-4 CASSEGQGGPYEQYF
NA NA TRBJ2-3 TRBV5-5 CASSLEGSDTQYF
many TRBD1 TRBJ2-1 TRBV7-2 CASSWTGNEQFF
many NA TRBJ2-7 TRBV24-1 CATSDSGTPGEQYF
few TRBD1 TRBJ1-5 TRBV5-6 CASSARTGANQPQHF
few TRBD2 TRBJ2-2 TRBV19 CASRPGLGIGELFF
few NA TRBJ1-2 TRBV6-5 CASSRLQTYSYGYTF
NA TRBD2 TRBJ2-1 TRBV5-1 CASSPQRGKNEQFF
few NA TRBJ1-4 TRBV7-2 CASSGRGVGEKLFF
few TRBD2 TRBJ2-7 TRBV27 CASRRLAGKPASKYF
few TRBD1 TRBJ2-3 TRBV7-6 CASGRTGNTDTQYF
few TRBD2 TRBJ2-3 TRBV3-1 CASSQDLAGNSDTQYF
few NA TRBJ2-6 TRBV20-1 CSARDGANVLTF
few NA TRBJ2-7 TRBV30 CAWGGMGSRAYEQYF
NA NA TRBJ2-3 TRBV4-3 CASSQGGHRTDTQYF
NA NA TRBJ1-1 TRBV6-5 CASSYSAQSGAEAFF
many NA TRBJ2-5 TRBV21-1 CASSKDRGGQETQYF
NA TRBD2 TRBJ2-2 TRBV9 CASSGGTSGVPGELFF
NA TRBD2 TRBJ2-1 TRBV7-3 CASSLMSTSGGYNEQFF
few TRBD1 TRBJ2-1 TRBV28 CASSESDRVSNEQFF
few TRBD1 TRBJ1-6 TRBV20-1 CSAISIQGAGSPLHF
few NA TRBJ2-6 TRBV7-6 CASSLGAELSSGANVLTF
few TRBD1 TRBJ2-3 TRBV20-1 CSAEDRESSTDTQYF
few NA TRBJ1-4 TRBV7-4 CASSSRGRNEKLFF
few NA TRBJ1-2 TRBV20-1 CSARDIGTVVLYGYTF
few NA TRBJ2-6 TRBV7-2 CASSPRFISGANVLTF
few TRBD1 TRBJ2-7 TRBV2 CASSELGRGPGGHYEQYF
NA NA TRBJ2-3 TRBV20-1 CSARVSDTQYF
NA TRBD1 TRBJ2-7 TRBV6-1 CASNSGQGYEQYF
few NA TRBJ1-6 TRBV7-2 CASSPNGHSPLHF
few NA TRBJ1-3 TRBV14 CASSQEYTIYF
NA TRBD2 TRBJ2-1 TRBV12-3/TRBV12-4 CASSAVAGYNEQFF